These T cell receptor beta chains were read from a single sample in a study of blood T cells in healthy people across ages. TCRdb fed the 5' RACE reads into MiXCR, producing one record per CDR3 protein. The sample records about 1.1 million distinct CDR3 sequences, 35% to 40% being singletons. The material sequenced was blood. These receptors came from a man aged 18 to 29 in good health. Each CDR3 is given with its conserved first and last residue. Fields, in order: CDR3 length, clone size, J gene, V gene, D gene, CDR3 DNA, CDR3 protein. A D gene is named only where the DNA matches it firmly. For some rows the clone size is stated as once, few or many, or as a class when expanded; others skip it.

13 - TRBJ1-1 TRBV7-2 - TGTACCAGCAGCGAAGATGGGAACACTGAAGCTTTCTTT CTSSEDGNTEAFF
13 few TRBJ1-2 TRBV9 - TGTGCCAGCAGCGTAGTCATTGGGCATGGCTACACCTTC CASSVVIGHGYTF
15 few TRBJ2-2 TRBV20-1 TRBD1 TGCAGTGCTACCCCTAGACAGGGGGCGAACGGGGAGCTGTTTTTT CSATPRQGANGELFF
15 - TRBJ1-1 TRBV6-5 - TGTGCCAGCAGTTCCCTAACCAAGGGGCGGACTGAAGCTTTCTTT CASSSLTKGRTEAFF
16 - TRBJ2-1 TRBV5-1 TRBD2 TGCGCCAGCAGCTTAACCGGGACTAGCCTCTACAATGAGCAGTTCTTC CASSLTGTSLYNEQFF
17 few TRBJ2-2 TRBV9 - TGTGCCAGCAGCGTTAAAAAAGTCGGGGTTCGGGACGGGGAGCTGTTTTTT CASSVKKVGVRDGELFF
15 - TRBJ2-3 TRBV20-1 TRBD2 TGCAGTGCCCGGTCCACTAGCGAAAGCACAGATACGCAGTATTTT CSARSTSESTDTQYF
11 many TRBJ2-3 TRBV29-1 - TGCAGCGTTTCGACCTTCGGGACGCAGTATTTT CSVSTFGTQYF
14 - TRBJ2-5 TRBV3-1 - TGTGCCAGCAGCCAACTAGTCTCTCAAGAGACCCAGTACTTC CASSQLVSQETQYF
14 - TRBJ2-3 TRBV12-3/TRBV12-4 - TGTGCCAGCAGTTTAGGGTCAGTCACAGATACGCAGTATTTT CASSLGSVTDTQYF
16 few TRBJ1-4 TRBV12-3/TRBV12-4 - TGTGCCAGCAGTCCCCAGGGCCTCGCAACTAATGAAAAACTGTTTTTT CASSPQGLATNEKLFF
11 many TRBJ2-7 TRBV20-1 - TGCAGTGCTAGAAAGGTCTACGAGCAGTACTTC CSARKVYEQYF
14 - TRBJ1-5 TRBV6-2/TRBV6-3 TRBD1 TGTGCCAGCAGAACCGACAGGGGCCTTCAGCCCCAGCATTTT CASRTDRGLQPQHF
17 - TRBJ1-2 TRBV4-3 - TGCGCCAGCAGCCAAGATATCATAGGGGGTGGGAACTATGGCTACACCTTC CASSQDIIGGGNYGYTF
15 - TRBJ2-1 TRBV28 TRBD2 TGTGCCAGCGGAAAACTAGCGGGTATTAGTAATGAGCAGTTCTTC CASGKLAGISNEQFF
15 few TRBJ2-5 TRBV20-1 TRBD2 TGCAGTGCTAGAGATTTCCTAGCGGGGGTAGAGACCCAGTACTTC CSARDFLAGVETQYF
16 few TRBJ1-1 TRBV7-9 - TGTGCCAGCAGCCCCAGCTCTCGGTATAGGGACACTGAAGCTTTCTTT CASSPSSRYRDTEAFF
16 once TRBJ2-3 TRBV6-6 - TGTGCCAGCAGTTACGGGACTGGCGGGGGCACAGATACGCAGTATTTT CASSYGTGGGTDTQYF
13 few TRBJ1-1 TRBV4-3 - TGCGCCAGCAGCCAAGATGGGGGTTCTGAAGCTTTCTTT CASSQDGGSEAFF
14 - TRBJ1-2 TRBV20-1 - TGCAGTGCTAGAGAACCGAGACCCCTCTATGGCTACACCTTC CSAREPRPLYGYTF
13 - TRBJ1-2 TRBV28 - TGTGCCAGCAGGGGGAGGCCCTCCTATGGCTACACCTTC CASRGRPSYGYTF
14 - TRBJ2-3 TRBV12-5 TRBD1 TGTGCTAGTGGTCCAGGGGACAGGGCGGATACGCAGTATTTT CASGPGDRADTQYF
16 - TRBJ1-5 TRBV7-9 TRBD1 TGTGCCAGCAGCGTATCCGGGACAGGGGACAATCAGCCCCAGCATTTT CASSVSGTGDNQPQHF
14 - TRBJ2-7 TRBV11-1 - TGTGCCAGCAGCGTATCAGGGGCCTACAATGGGCAGTACTTC CASSVSGAYNGQYF
14 few TRBJ2-1 TRBV29-1 - TGCAGCGCCCCTTTGACATCGGGTGACAATGAGCAGTTCTTC CSAPLTSGDNEQFF
13 few TRBJ1-1 TRBV6-2/TRBV6-3 - TGTGCCAGCACCCCAAGGGGCAGGGGTGAAGCTTTCTTT CASTPRGRGEAFF
15 - TRBJ2-3 TRBV7-7 - TGTGCTAGCAGCTTGTTGGCCACCAAGACAGATACGCAGTATTTT CASSLLATKTDTQYF
13 - TRBJ1-2 TRBV25-1 - TGTGCCAGCAGTGAATCAGGGGTTCGAGGCTACACCTTC CASSESGVRGYTF
15 - TRBJ1-1 TRBV12-3/TRBV12-4 - TGTGCCAGCAGTTCCGCCTCGATGACGGGGGGGAGAGCTTTCTTT CASSSASMTGGRAFF
10 - TRBJ1-1 TRBV2 - TGTGCCAGTGCTGAGGGGGGAGCTTTCTTT CASAEGGAFF
16 - TRBJ2-1 TRBV21-1 - TGTACCAGCAGCAAAGTAGCGGGGCGTCGGTACAATGAGCAGTTCTTC CTSSKVAGRRYNEQFF
13 many TRBJ1-1 TRBV5-1 - TGCGCCAGCAGCTTGGACAGGGTGACTGAAGCTTTCTTT CASSLDRVTEAFF
14 - TRBJ1-4 TRBV27 TRBD1 TGTGCCAGCAGTCCGACAGGGGTTAATGAAAAACTGTTTTTT CASSPTGVNEKLFF
15 - TRBJ1-1 TRBV9 - TGTGCCAGCAGCGTAGGCAACGGGGCTGGGACTGAAGCTTTCTTT CASSVGNGAGTEAFF
14 - TRBJ1-2 TRBV27 - TGTGCCAGCAGTCCTCTGACTGGCCTCTATGGCTACACCTTC CASSPLTGLYGYTF
16 few TRBJ1-1 TRBV15 - TGTGCCACCAGCCCAACGGTGGGGCTCGAGAACACTGAAGCTTTCTTT CATSPTVGLENTEAFF
15 - TRBJ2-5 TRBV6-5 - TGTGCCAGCAGTTTGACAGACCAAACATACAATGAGCAGTACTTC CASSLTDQTYNEQYF